Reported below is one T cell receptor beta chain. Its matching antigen is unknown. The sample originates from a study of cytomegalovirus exposure and HLA in healthy donors. Use of 60 Vbeta and 13 Jbeta primers characterized the PCR. Some clones are missing from TCRdb's copy, which holds only in-frame ones; the method was immunoSEQ multiplex PCR. The sample holds about 150,000 clones, around 82% seen once. The V gene lost 2 bases and the J gene lost 0 bases, with 13 bases spanning the gap. CDR1 and CDR2 from the germline V gene are SEHNR and FQNEAQ (reference sequence). The CDR3 covers 16 residues. General study results and limits: An analysis was carried out later, and it reportedly showed fewer N-insertions in an Asian-associated ancestry cluster than the roughly 700-donor mean. HLA alleles showed associations with approximately 15,000 TCR beta sequences in a later analysis, at a 0.05 false discovery rate. There were several of the most significant clusters that appeared linked to common viral pathogens in a later analysis.

This TCR was sampled from a boy aged 2 to 10 in good health and CMV-seronegative. The specimen sequenced was PBMCs. The chain carries TRBV7-9 and TRBJ1-2, with D unresolved. CDR3 sequence (DNA): TGTGCCAGCAGCTTAAGTGAGTCCGATGCTAACTATGGCTACACCTTC. This encodes CASSLSESDANYGYTF.